Below are 22 T cell receptor beta chains sequenced from a single sample in a study of molecular identifiers for immune sequencing clone quantification (dated by TCRdb to 2017 to 2018). The library was generated by PCR. The sequencer listed for this sample is Illumina HiSeq 4000. TCRdb took the public reads, trimmed them with fastp at Q25, ran MiXCR for clone calling and kept in-frame beta chains. CDR3 protein duplicates are merged, each entry listing the most common genes and DNA. For this sample the table gives approximately 550,000 distinct CDR3 sequences, of which over 20% were detected only once. More than 0.8% of the sample comes from the top ten. The material sequenced was naive CD8+ T cells from blood, with Jurkat cell RNA spiked in. What this sample's cell subset or site label stands for: FACS-sorted CD8+CD4-CCR7+CD45RA+ naive T cells. Receptors were obtained from a human donor in good health. Some libraries in this study had Jurkat cell RNA spiked in.

The sample holds many counts of this clonotype. The rearrangement uses TRBV12-3 or TRBV12-4 and TRBJ2-7, with D perhaps matching TRBD1 (5 bases). V lost 5 bases and J 3 bases, leaving 11 bases between the germline ends. CDR3 length equals 13 residues. The DNA of the CDR3 is TGTGCCAGCAGTACGGCAGGGAACTACGAGCAGTACTTC. This sequence encodes CASSTAGNYEQYF.

The sample holds a few counts of this clonotype. This chain connects TRBV21-1 to TRBJ2-6. TRBV21-1 is a documented pseudogene. The CDR3 length is 16 residues. CDR3 loop: CASSKAPGSGANVLTF. The DNA of the CDR3 is TGTGCCAGCAGCAAAGCCCCGGGTTCTGGGGCCAACGTCCTGACTTTC.

This clonotype was observed at least ten times. V and J are TRBV2 and TRBJ2-3; D gene unclear. The CDR3 extends over 13 amino acids. V lost 5 bases to trimming and J lost 0 bases, with 6 bases between them. Germline loops: CDR1 SNHLY, CDR2 FYNNEI. CDR3 sequence (DNA): TGTGCCAGCAGTTCGGACAGCACAGATACGCAGTATTTT. Amino acid sequence: CASSSDSTDTQYF.

In this sample, this clonotype turned up many times. This sequence joins TRBV7-6 and TRBJ2-3; D is uncertain. V lost 1 base and J 4 bases, leaving 9 bases between the germline ends. Germline V gene sequence: CDR1 SGHVS, CDR2 FNYEAQ. The CDR3 loop spans 14 amino acids. The CDR3 nucleotides read TGTGCCAGCAGCTTAGTAGTATCCCCAGATACGCAGTATTTT. It specifies CASSLVVSPDTQYF.

The sample holds many counts of this clonotype. The rearrangement links TRBV6-2 or TRBV6-3 to TRBJ2-3, with D tentatively TRBD2 (6 bases). V shed 2 bases and J shed 1 base, with 10 bases lying between them. Germline lookup yields CDR1 MNHEY and CDR2 SVGEGT. The CDR3 is 15 residues long. The CDR3: CASSYVEGGTDTQYF. For the CDR3, the DNA is TGTGCCAGCAGTTACGTGGAGGGTGGCACAGATACGCAGTATTTT.

This clonotype was counted a few times. CDR3 in DNA: TGTGCCAGCAGGGTCGGGGGGCTATACAATGAGCAGTTCTTC. The encoded protein is CASRVGGLYNEQFF. The chain joins TRBV6-5 to TRBJ2-1, with a weak D call TRBD2 (7 bases). Trimming left V 6 bases short and J 4 bases short, with 13 bases between. The CDR3 covers 14 residues. Germline V gene sequence: CDR1 MNHEY, CDR2 SVGAGI.

This clonotype was picked up many times. The J gene is TRBJ2-2, the V gene TRBV29-1; 7 positions agree with TRBD1. This CDR3 has 17 amino acids. Germline V gene data show CDR1 as SQVTM and CDR2 as ANQGSEA. V dropped 1 base and J dropped 0; count of bases not matched to a gene: 8. The CDR3 DNA reads TGCAGCGTTGAAGCGGCTCGGGACAGACCGAACACCGGGGAGCTGTTTTTT. It translates to CSVEAARDRPNTGELFF.

In this sample, this clonotype turned up many times. The chain employs TRBV6-5 and TRBJ2-1; 9 bases agree with TRBD2. Trimming took 0 bases from V and 4 from J; bases not matched to a gene: 10. The CDR3 spans 18 residues. Germline-derived CDR1 and CDR2 are MNHEY and SVGAGI. The CDR3 DNA follows: TGTGCCAGCAGTTACTCGGGCATAGCGGGAGTGGATTACAATGAGCAGTTCTTC. Translation gives CASSYSGIAGVDYNEQFF.

This clonotype was observed a few times. This chain links TRBV27 with TRBJ2-7, with 7 positions matching TRBD2. CDR3 length: 14 residues. V trimming: 4 bases; J trimming: 2 bases; junction bases outside the gene matches: 5. Germline values: CDR1 MNHEY, CDR2 SMNVEV (reference sequence). The CDR3 bases are TGTGCCAGCAGTTATCAAGCGGGGACCTACGAGCAGTACTTC. Translation gives CASSYQAGTYEQYF.

The table lists this clonotype with a few counts. The chain joins TRBV4-2 to TRBJ2-7, with TRBD2 matching 9 bases. The CDR3 runs 17 residues. Germline V gene lookup returns CDR1 LGHNA and CDR2 YNFKEQ. V shed 0 bases, J shed 0 bases, and the junction held 6 bases outside the gene matches. In DNA, the CDR3 is TGTGCCAGCAGCCAAGAGGCTAGCGGGATCGTCTCCTACGAGCAGTACTTC. Protein: CASSQEASGIVSYEQYF.

This clonotype showed up just a few times. The chain uses TRBV5-1 and TRBJ1-1; D unresolved. CDR3 length equals 11 residues. Deletions cut 9 bases from V and 5 bases from J, with 11 bases between. Germline values: CDR1 SGHRS, CDR2 YFSETQ. The CDR3 DNA is TGCGCCACATTACCATATACTGAAGCTTTCTTT. It is translated as CATLPYTEAFF.

V and J are TRBV19 and TRBJ2-5; the match to TRBD2 covers 11 bases. With V trimmed by 5 bases and J by 4 bases, 6 bases remained unmatched. Germline CDR1 LNHDA, CDR2 SQIVND (reference sequence). The CDR3 spans 15 residues. In DNA form, the CDR3 reads TGTGCCAGTAGTGACCCTAGCGGGGGGCTAGAGACCCAGTACTTC. Translating gives CASSDPSGGLETQYF.

J is TRBJ2-7 and V is TRBV28; TRBD1 might be the D (6 bases). Trimming took 2 bases from V and 4 from J, leaving 12 bases between them. The germline CDR1 and CDR2 sequences are MDHEN and SYDVKM. The CDR3 consists of 14 residues. The DNA of the CDR3 is TGTGCCAGCAGTTTAGGGGGCTGGGGGTACGAGCAGTACTTC. This encodes CASSLGGWGYEQYF.

This clonotype was found a few times. For the CDR3, the DNA is TGTGCCACCCGGACCGGTATTAACTATGGCTACACCTTC. Encoded protein: CATRTGINYGYTF. The chain recombines TRBV6-5 with TRBJ1-2; unclear D gene. Germline V gene sequence: CDR1 MNHEY, CDR2 SVGAGI. The CDR3 is made up of 13 amino acids. V lost 10 bases and J 1 base, leaving 13 bases between the germline ends.

The chain joins TRBV12-3 or TRBV12-4 to TRBJ2-7; 10 bases line up with TRBD2. This CDR3 spans 16 amino acids. V lost 2 bases to trimming and J lost 4 bases; unmatched junction nucleotides: 8. The CDR3: CASSLMSGGAIYEQYF. The CDR3 nucleotides are TGTGCCAGCAGTTTAATGAGCGGGGGGGCCATATACGAGCAGTACTTC.

At least ten counts were recorded for this clonotype. The chain joins TRBV6-5 to TRBJ2-4, with D perhaps matching TRBD1 (7 bases). This CDR3 is built from 15 residues. V lost 6 bases and J lost 2, with 14 bases in between. CDR1 is MNHEY, CDR2 SVGAGI, per germline. CDR3 protein: CASRSRGASKNIQYF. The DNA of the CDR3 is TGTGCCAGCAGATCCAGGGGGGCATCCAAAAACATTCAGTACTTC.

The table lists this clonotype with a few counts. The V call is TRBV6-5, the J call TRBJ2-6; D remains ambiguous. Looked up from germline, CDR1 is MNHEY and CDR2 is SVGAGI. This CDR3 region has 15 residues. V dropped 2 bases and J dropped 4 bases, with 9 bases sitting between them. The CDR3 DNA reads as TGTGCCAGCAGTTACGAGGTGGACGGGGCCAACGTCCTGACTTTC. Amino acids: CASSYEVDGANVLTF.

The V call is TRBV23-1, the J call TRBJ2-7; 13 bases align to TRBD2. TRBV23-1 is known as an ORF, though its function is uncertain. With 3 bases clipped from V and 3 bases from J, the junction kept 14 bases outside the gene matches. The CDR3 has 19 residues. The chain's CDR3 is CASSQNVPGLAGLHYEQYF. The CDR3 region has the DNA TGCGCCAGCAGTCAGAATGTTCCGGGACTAGCGGGACTTCACTACGAGCAGTACTTC.

In this sample, this clonotype turned up a few times. This chain links TRBV27 with TRBJ2-7, with a tentative D call TRBD1 (5 bases). The CDR3 has 13 amino acids. V lost 6 bases and J lost 3, with 12 bases in between. The germline gives CDR1 MNHEY, CDR2 SMNVEV (reference sequence). CDR3 bases: TGTGCCAGCAGAAGAACAGGAGACTACGAGCAGTACTTC. Protein: CASRRTGDYEQYF.

The chain joins TRBV7-9 to TRBJ1-2, with 7 bases aligning to TRBD1. The CDR3 loop spans 20 amino acids. The germline V gene has CDR1 SEHNR and CDR2 FQNEAQ (reference sequence). V lost 8 bases to trimming and J lost 3 bases; unmatched junction nucleotides: 27. The CDR3 nucleotides are TGTGCCAGCGCAGACAGGTCGTTGCCGGGCCCCAGGGGGACTTACTATGGCTACACCTTC. Its protein product is CASADRSLPGPRGTYYGYTF.

In the case of this clonotype: A read error may be the cause here, since a much bigger clone is one base away. The J gene is TRBJ1-1, the V gene TRBV4-1; no definite D call. Per germline, CDR1 MGHRA and CDR2 YSYEKL. With 2 bases removed from V and 0 bases from J, the gap between germline ends came to 10 bases. The CDR3 consists of 15 residues. The DNA of the CDR3 is TGCGCCAGCAGCCAACGGAGAGGACTGAACACTGAAGCTTTCTTT. It specifies CASSQRRGLNTEAFF.

The chain recombines TRBV24-1 with TRBJ1-1, with D possibly matching TRBD1 (6 bases). Trimming left V 4 bases short and J 6 bases short, with 14 bases between. The CDR3 consists of 14 residues. CDR1 is KGHDR, CDR2 SFDVKD, per germline. The CDR3 protein is CATSDRTGSPEAFF. CDR3 coding DNA: TGTGCCACCAGTGACCGCACAGGGAGTCCTGAAGCTTTCTTT.